This TCR beta chain was identified in a study of blood T cell repertoires in COVID-19 (TCRdb year 2020). In terms of the full investigation: Samples covering the acute and convalescent phases of COVID-19 were provided by collaborators in the United States, Italy and Spain. A de-identified subject ID, COVID-19 status, age in years and sex were almost always included in the sample metadata. The prospective study material was composed of cDNA or gDNA derived from T cells, B-cell-depleted T cells, or PBMCs. Where available, HLA class I and class II types were obtained from metadata supplied by the sample provider rather than from assay-based typing. The samples were drawn from the first 160 participants of the ongoing ImmuneRACE study and from roughly 1,300 subjects provided by 6 global collaborators. The dataset comprised deeply sampled blood TCRbeta repertoires from subjects exposed to, actively infected with, or recovered from COVID-19. The repertoires were released in a freely available public database meant as a resource for research on the immune response to SARS-CoV-2.

TCRbeta CDR3 regions were amplified from genomic DNA by means of the immunoSEQ Assay, a bias-controlled multiplex PCR. The authors' analysis ran thus. Within the assay, amplification of reference gene primers was used to estimate how many nucleated cells each sample contained. To quantify the absolute abundance of each unique TCRbeta CDR3 rearrangement, sequence reads were collapsed and filtered. For each sample, productive Simpson clonality was calculated as the square root of Simpson's diversity index over productive rearrangements. What TCRdb holds here is the immuneACCESS table cut down to in-frame rearrangements. Part of the clones is not present; checked against another copy, under half of the missing clones reflect an unresolved V gene, and the others are unexplained. The DNA gave D and trimming, while V, J and clone size come from that table. The sample table holds 56,000 or so clones, of which roughly 80% were seen once. About 2.6% of the sample comes from the top ten.

What the research found in general, with its limitations: The quantity of clinical and demographic metadata differed by source and by participant and was supplied without curation.

Whole blood was collected in K2EDTA tubes by collaborating institutions according to the institutions' own protocols. For TCRbeta analysis, collaborators shipped samples as frozen whole blood, isolated PBMCs, or DNA extracted from either of those sample types. As for this clone: Its cognate antigen has yet to be identified. Base qualities are not recorded, but no much larger clone differs from it by a single base.

Taken from cysteine to phenylalanine, the CDR3 has 14 residues. Only the CDR3 DNA stays, 42 bases, in frame from base 1. V loses 0 bases, J loses 4 bases, and the germline ends lie 9 bases apart. CDR1 and CDR2 (LNHNV, YYDKDF) derive from the germline V gene (reference sequence). Rearrangement joined TRBV15 to TRBJ1-1, with the identity of the D gene unclear. This clonotype originated in a middle-aged man with acute or convalescent COVID-19. Sequenced sample: peripheral blood. CDR3 region: CATSRDTIRTEAFF. The DNA sequence reads TGTGCCACCAGCAGAGATACAATTCGCACTGAAGCTTTCTTT.